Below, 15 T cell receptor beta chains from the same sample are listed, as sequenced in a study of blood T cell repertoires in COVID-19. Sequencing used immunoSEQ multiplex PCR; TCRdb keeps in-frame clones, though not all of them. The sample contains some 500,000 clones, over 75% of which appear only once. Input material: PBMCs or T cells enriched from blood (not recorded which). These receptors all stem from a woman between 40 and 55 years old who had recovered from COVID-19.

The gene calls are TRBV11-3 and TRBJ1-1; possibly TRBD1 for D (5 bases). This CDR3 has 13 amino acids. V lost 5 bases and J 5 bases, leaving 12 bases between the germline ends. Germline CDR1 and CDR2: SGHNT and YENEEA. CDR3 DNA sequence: TGTGCCAGCAGCCCCGGGGGGGGGACTGAAGCTTTCTTT. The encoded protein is CASSPGGGTEAFF.

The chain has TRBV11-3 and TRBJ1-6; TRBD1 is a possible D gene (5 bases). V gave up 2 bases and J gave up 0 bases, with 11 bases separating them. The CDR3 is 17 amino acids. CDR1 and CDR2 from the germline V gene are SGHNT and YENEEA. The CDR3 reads CASSLYRTSSYNSPLHF. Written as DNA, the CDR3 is TGTGCCAGCAGCTTATACAGGACGAGCTCCTATAATTCACCCCTCCACTTT.

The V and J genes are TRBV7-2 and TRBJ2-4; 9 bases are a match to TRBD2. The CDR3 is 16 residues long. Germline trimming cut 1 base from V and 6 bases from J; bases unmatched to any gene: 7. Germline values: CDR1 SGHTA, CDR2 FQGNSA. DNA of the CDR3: TGTGCCAGCAGCTTAGAGTATGCAGCGGGAGGAAACATTCAGTACTTC. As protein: CASSLEYAAGGNIQYF.

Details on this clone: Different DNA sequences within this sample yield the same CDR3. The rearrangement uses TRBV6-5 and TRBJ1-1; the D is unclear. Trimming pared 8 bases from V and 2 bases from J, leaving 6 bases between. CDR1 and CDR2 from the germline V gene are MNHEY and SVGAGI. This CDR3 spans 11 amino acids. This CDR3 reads CASRLNTEAFF. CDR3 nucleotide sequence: TGTGCCAGCCGTTTAAACACTGAAGCTTTCTTT.

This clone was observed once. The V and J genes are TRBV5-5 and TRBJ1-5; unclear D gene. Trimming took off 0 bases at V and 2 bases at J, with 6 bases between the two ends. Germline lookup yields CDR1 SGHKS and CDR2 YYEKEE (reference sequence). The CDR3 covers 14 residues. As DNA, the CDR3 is TGTGCCAGCAGCTTGGTGGTAGGCAATCAGCCCCAGCATTTT. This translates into CASSLVVGNQPQHF.

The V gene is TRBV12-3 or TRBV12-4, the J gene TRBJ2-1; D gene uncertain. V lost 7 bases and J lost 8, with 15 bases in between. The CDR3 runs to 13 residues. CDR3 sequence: CASTPDSRDEQFF. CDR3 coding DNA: TGTGCCAGCACCCCCGATAGCCGCGATGAGCAGTTCTTC.

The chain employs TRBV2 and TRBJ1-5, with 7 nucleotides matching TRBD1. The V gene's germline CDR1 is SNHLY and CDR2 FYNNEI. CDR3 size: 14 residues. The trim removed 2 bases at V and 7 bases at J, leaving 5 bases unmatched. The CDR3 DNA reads TGTGCCAGCAGTGAATGGGACAGTCAACAGCCCCAGCATTTT. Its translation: CASSEWDSQQPQHF.

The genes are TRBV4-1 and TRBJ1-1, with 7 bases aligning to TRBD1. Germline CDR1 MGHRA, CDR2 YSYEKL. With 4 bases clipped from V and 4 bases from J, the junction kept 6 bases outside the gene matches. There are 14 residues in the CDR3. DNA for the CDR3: TGCGCCAGCAGCCCGACAGGGTCGACCACTGAAGCTTTCTTT. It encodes CASSPTGSTTEAFF.

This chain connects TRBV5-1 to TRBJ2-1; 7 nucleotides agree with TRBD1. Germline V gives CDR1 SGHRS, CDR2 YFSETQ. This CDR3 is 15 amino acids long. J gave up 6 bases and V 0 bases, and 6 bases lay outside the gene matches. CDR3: CASSLGGGSANEQFF. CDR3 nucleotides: TGCGCCAGCAGCTTGGGAGGGGGCTCGGCCAATGAGCAGTTCTTC.

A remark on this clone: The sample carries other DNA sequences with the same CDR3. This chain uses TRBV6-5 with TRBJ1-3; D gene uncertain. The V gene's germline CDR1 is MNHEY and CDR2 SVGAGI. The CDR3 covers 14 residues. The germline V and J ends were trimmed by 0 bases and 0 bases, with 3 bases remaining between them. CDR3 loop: CASSYSVSGNTIYF. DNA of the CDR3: TGTGCCAGCAGTTACTCCGTCTCTGGAAACACCATATATTTT.

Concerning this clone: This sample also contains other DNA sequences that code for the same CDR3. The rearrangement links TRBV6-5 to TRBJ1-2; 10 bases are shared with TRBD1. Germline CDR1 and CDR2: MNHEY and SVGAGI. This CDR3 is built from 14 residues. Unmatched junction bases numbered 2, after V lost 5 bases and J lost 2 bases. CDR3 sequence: CASSRTGGNYGYTF. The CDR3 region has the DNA TGTGCCAGCAGTCGGACAGGGGGGAACTATGGCTACACCTTC.

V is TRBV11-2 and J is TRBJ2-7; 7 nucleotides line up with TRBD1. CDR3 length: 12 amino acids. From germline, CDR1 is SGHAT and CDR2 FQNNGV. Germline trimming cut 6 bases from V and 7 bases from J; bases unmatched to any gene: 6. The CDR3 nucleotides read TGTGCCAGCAGTCAACAGGGGTTAGAGCAGTACTTC. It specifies CASSQQGLEQYF.

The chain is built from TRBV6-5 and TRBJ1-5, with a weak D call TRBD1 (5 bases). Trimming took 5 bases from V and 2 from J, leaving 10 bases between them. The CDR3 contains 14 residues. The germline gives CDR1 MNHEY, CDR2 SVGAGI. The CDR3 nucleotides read TGTGCCAGCAGTCCAAGGGGTCGCAATCAGCCCCAGCATTTT. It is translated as CASSPRGRNQPQHF.

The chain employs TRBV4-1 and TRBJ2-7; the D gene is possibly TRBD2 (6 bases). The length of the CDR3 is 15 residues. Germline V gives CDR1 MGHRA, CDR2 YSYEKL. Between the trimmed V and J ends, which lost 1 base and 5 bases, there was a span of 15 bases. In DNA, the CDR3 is TGCGCCAGCAGCCAAGGGAGGGTTAGCTGGGACGAGCAGTACTTC. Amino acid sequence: CASSQGRVSWDEQYF.

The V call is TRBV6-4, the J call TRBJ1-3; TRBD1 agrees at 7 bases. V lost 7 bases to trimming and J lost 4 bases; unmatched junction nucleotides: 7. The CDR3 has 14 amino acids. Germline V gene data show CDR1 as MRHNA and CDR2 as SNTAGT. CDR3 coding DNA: TGTGCCAGCATTCCGACAGGGCAAGGAAACACCATATATTTT. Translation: CASIPTGQGNTIYF.